The 10 T cell receptor beta chains given below trace back to one sample, sequenced in a study of early T cells in non-severe SARS-CoV-2 infection. MiXCR was run by TCRdb on the 5' RACE reads, yielding one entry per CDR3 protein. The sample consists of 45,000 to 50,000 distinct CDR3 sequences, 6.2% of them appearing once. Sequenced here: whole blood, sampled at baseline. Receptors were obtained from an adult who was a healthcare worker with PCR-confirmed SARS-CoV-2 infection or an uninfected control (not recorded which).

By frequency in the sample, this clonotype is medium-sized. The chain uses TRBV21-1 and TRBJ2-3. TRBV21-1 has pseudogene status. This CDR3 spans 13 amino acids. CDR3 sequence: CASSKRVGDTQYF. The CDR3 DNA reads TGTGCCAGCAGCAAGCGAGTGGGAGATACGCAGTATTTT.

This clonotype was seen more than once but under ten times. The chain is built from TRBV20-1 and TRBJ1-3; 11 nucleotides agree with TRBD1. Trimming at V came to 5 bases and at J to 9 bases, leaving 6 bases not matched to a gene. Germline V gene data show CDR1 as DFQATT and CDR2 as SNEGSKA (reference sequence). This CDR3 is 13 amino acids long. The CDR3 here is CSAGQGAVGTIYF. DNA for the CDR3: TGCAGTGCTGGACAGGGGGCTGTCGGCACCATATATTTT.

This chain joins TRBV6-2 or TRBV6-3 and TRBJ2-7, with 9 positions matching TRBD2. CDR3 length equals 14 residues. With 10 bases clipped from V and 5 bases from J, the junction kept 12 bases outside the gene matches. Germline V gives CDR1 MNHEY, CDR2 SVGEGT. The CDR3 nucleotides are TGTGCCACCGGATCCGGGACTAGCCTCGACGAGCAGTACTTC. Amino acid sequence: CATGSGTSLDEQYF.

This clonotype came up many times. The chain recombines TRBV6-1 with TRBJ2-5, with unresolved D. The CDR3 is made up of 14 amino acids. V gave up 9 bases and J gave up 5 bases, with 19 bases separating them. Germline V gene lookup returns CDR1 MNHNS and CDR2 SASEGT. CDR3 in amino acids: CASSWSFPTETQYF. The CDR3 coding sequence is TGTGCCAGTAGTTGGTCTTTCCCAACGGAGACCCAGTACTTC.

This clonotype was found many times. J is TRBJ1-4 and V is TRBV7-2; D is unclear. Germline V gives CDR1 SGHTA, CDR2 FQGNSA. The CDR3 covers 13 residues. V dropped 6 bases and J dropped 8 bases, with 13 bases sitting between them. This CDR3 reads CASRGRGEEKLFF. The CDR3 nucleotides read TGTGCCAGCAGGGGTCGGGGAGAGGAAAAACTGTTTTTT.

This clonotype was seen at least ten times. The chain has TRBV11-2 and TRBJ2-3, with a tentative D call TRBD2 (6 bases). Trimming removed 6 bases at V and 11 bases at J, with 21 bases between. This CDR3 has 14 amino acids. Germline-derived CDR1 and CDR2 are SGHAT and FQNNGV. CDR3 nucleotides: TGTGCCAGCAGACCCGGTCAGCGCCCCGGGGGGCAGTATTTT. The encoded protein is CASRPGQRPGGQYF.

This chain connects TRBV5-1 to TRBJ2-3; tentatively, D is TRBD1 (7 bases). The CDR3 spans 15 residues. The V gene's germline CDR1 is SGHRS and CDR2 YFSETQ. Trimming shortened V by 2 bases and J by 4 bases, and 14 bases separated the two germline ends. The CDR3 reads CASSLSRGVADTQYF. CDR3 DNA sequence: TGCGCCAGCAGCTTATCCAGGGGGGTCGCAGATACGCAGTATTTT.

In this sample, this clonotype turned up a few times. This rearrangement joins TRBV5-4 to TRBJ2-1; 9 bases match TRBD2. This CDR3 has 17 residues. V shed 0 bases and J 5 bases; nucleotides not matched to a gene: 9. Germline CDR1 is SGHNT and CDR2 is YYREEE (reference sequence). CDR3 sequence (DNA): TGTGCCAGCAGCTTGGGGGGTCGTCTAGCGGGAAACAATGAGCAGTTCTTC. Translated, it gives CASSLGGRLAGNNEQFF.

This clonotype was recorded a few times. The rearrangement joins TRBV7-3 to TRBJ2-6; 8 bases fit TRBD2. J lost 7 bases, V lost 0 bases, and 8 bases had no gene match. The CDR3 contains 17 residues. The germline CDR1 and CDR2 sequences are SGHTA and FQGTGA. CDR3 sequence reads: CASSLTSGGAVANVLTF. The CDR3 DNA reads TGTGCCAGCAGCTTAACGTCGGGAGGGGCTGTTGCCAACGTCCTGACTTTC. Variable domain in full (rest from reference TRBV7-3 and TRBJ2-6): GAGVSQTPSNKVTEKGKYVELRCDPISGHTALYWYRQSLGQGPEFLIYFQGTGAADDSGLPNDRFFAVRPEGSVSTLKIQRTERGDSAVYLCASSLTSGGAVANVLTFGAGSRLTVL.

The J gene is TRBJ2-3, the V gene TRBV7-3, with 7 positions matching TRBD2. The germline V gene encodes CDR1 SGHTA and CDR2 FQGTGA. The CDR3 runs 15 residues. J was trimmed by 2 bases and V by 2 bases; bases with no gene match: 4. The CDR3 nucleotides read TGTGCCAGCAGCTTATACGGGAGGCCCACAGATACGCAGTATTTT. Translation: CASSLYGRPTDTQYF. The complete variable domain, with remaining parts taken from reference TRBV7-3 and TRBJ2-3, reads GAGVSQTPSNKVTEKGKYVELRCDPISGHTALYWYRQSLGQGPEFLIYFQGTGAADDSGLPNDRFFAVRPEGSVSTLKIQRTERGDSAVYLCASSLYGRPTDTQYFGPGTRLTVL.